This TCR beta chain was documented in a study of shared clonotypes between healthy human individuals. Study conclusions and caveats: Larger richness was generally estimated for naive than memory subsets.

As concerns this clone: Its antigen is undetermined.

Per the study methods: ImmunoSEQ sequences covered only the junction and lacked quality scores; filtering therefore differed. Generated by immunoSEQ multiplex PCR, the TCRdb table keeps only in-frame clones and is missing some. From that table come the V and J calls and clone size; the DNA was used to work out D and trimming. The sample carries about 2.1 million clones, 90% to 95% recorded once. Naive CD8 cells comprised CD45RO-negative, CCR7-positively selected cells, excluding terminally differentiated effector memory CD45RA+ cells. The TCR originated in a man aged 18-30 years in good health. Some clones in this sample may be carry-over from other donors' samples. Sequencing used naive CD8+ T cells from PBMCs.

The CDR3, as DNA: TGTGCCAGCAGCCAGGGAGAGCAGTACTTC. Its translation: CASSQGEQYF. V gene TRBV11-2 combines with J gene TRBJ2-7; the D gene is possibly TRBD1 (5 bases). Germline V gene sequence: CDR1 SGHAT, CDR2 FQNNGV. V was clipped by 5 bases and J by 7 bases, with 6 bases between them. The CDR3 is made up of 10 amino acids.